This T cell receptor (beta chain) was documented in a study of cytotoxic CD8 clonotypes in ibrutinib-treated CLL. The J segment lost 5 bases and the V segment lost 4 bases, leaving 4 bases of the junction unmatched. Germline CDR1 reads SEHNR; CDR2 reads FQNEAQ (reference sequence). The CDR3 is made up of 13 amino acids. Profiled with immunoSEQ multiplex PCR; TCRdb holds only in-frame clones, not every one. The sample carries more than 200,000 clones, more than 75% recorded once. The chain is built from TRBV7-9 and TRBJ1-2; 7 bases are a match to TRBD1. This TCR came from a human donor with chronic lymphocytic leukemia. The sequences come from PBMCs, collected after 12 months of ibrutinib treatment. The CDR3 bases are TGTGCCAGCAGCTCGACAGGGTGGTATGGCTACACCTTC. This translates into CASSSTGWYGYTF.